The 19 T cell receptor beta chains below were found in one sample sequenced in a study of T-cell memory formation after mild COVID-19. One entry per CDR3 protein, called by TCRdb with MiXCR from the 5' RACE reads. The sample lists about 250,000 distinct CDR3 sequences; just over 15% were seen once. Sequenced sample: PBMCs or a T cell subset sorted from them (not recorded which). The origin of the receptors is an adult woman who had mild COVID-19 (a few samples of this study predate the infection). Cell type and time point are not known.

In nucleotides, the CDR3 is TGTGCCAGCAGCTTAGGAACCTATGGCTACACCTTC. This encodes CASSLGTYGYTF. The chain employs TRBV7-2 and TRBJ1-2, with D uncertain. The CDR3 is 12 residues long. The germline V gene encodes CDR1 SGHTA and CDR2 FQGNSA. The germline V and J ends were trimmed by 1 base and 4 bases, with 4 bases remaining between them.

The chain links TRBV20-1 to TRBJ1-1, with 7 bases matching TRBD1. The germline gives CDR1 DFQATT, CDR2 SNEGSKA (reference sequence). Trimming cost V 5 bases and J 4 bases; bases outside gene matches: 7. The length of the CDR3 is 13 residues. The CDR3 spells CSALGQAVTEAFF. The CDR3 region has the DNA TGCAGTGCTCTCGGACAGGCCGTCACTGAAGCTTTCTTT.

This clonotype has a count of ten or more. The chain couples TRBV12-3 or TRBV12-4 to TRBJ2-7; 7 positions agree with TRBD1. V shed 4 bases and J 0 bases; nucleotides not matched to a gene: 6. This CDR3 spans 15 amino acids. The CDR3 region is CASSSPGTVSYEQYF. CDR3 sequence (DNA): TGTGCCAGCAGTTCCCCCGGGACAGTCTCCTACGAGCAGTACTTC.

This sequence joins TRBV11-2 and TRBJ1-2, with D uncertain. V gave up 1 base and J gave up 3 bases, with 12 bases separating them. The CDR3 is 15 residues long. Germline assignment: CDR1 SGHAT and CDR2 FQNNGV. CDR3 sequence: CASSLGTATYYGYTF. The DNA of the CDR3 is TGTGCCAGCAGCTTAGGGACTGCTACCTACTATGGCTACACCTTC.

V usage is TRBV12-5 and J usage is TRBJ2-1, with TRBD2 matching 7 bases. Germline CDR1 LGHNT, CDR2 FRNRAP. The CDR3 has 14 residues. V dropped 4 bases and J dropped 6; count of bases not matched to a gene: 6. Here the CDR3 reads CASGSGTTLNEQFF. The DNA of the CDR3 is TGTGCTAGTGGTTCCGGGACTACCCTCAATGAGCAGTTCTTC.

The chain recombines TRBV24-1 with TRBJ1-2; 7 bases fit TRBD1. J was trimmed by 8 bases and V by 4 bases; bases with no gene match: 6. The CDR3 runs to 13 residues. Germline CDR1 and CDR2: KGHDR and SFDVKD. The CDR3 protein is CATSDPQGRGYTF. The DNA of the CDR3 is TGTGCCACCAGTGACCCACAGGGGCGAGGCTACACCTTC.

The rearrangement uses TRBV12-3 or TRBV12-4 and TRBJ2-3, with D possibly TRBD1 on 6 matching bases. Trimming shortened V by 1 base and J by 2 bases, and 16 bases separated the two germline ends. The CDR3 is made up of 17 amino acids. The CDR3 is CASSLGTVPGPTDTQYF. CDR3 nucleotides: TGTGCCAGCAGTTTAGGGACAGTCCCCGGCCCCACAGATACGCAGTATTTT.

This clonotype was found many times. V and J are TRBV12-3 or TRBV12-4 and TRBJ2-7; the match to TRBD1 covers 8 bases. Losses at the gene ends were 8 bases for V and 1 base for J; bases not matched to a gene: 10. This CDR3 has 15 residues. Here the CDR3 reads CASQGAPRRSYEQYF. For the CDR3, the DNA is TGTGCCAGCCAGGGGGCTCCACGACGATCCTACGAGCAGTACTTC.

This clonotype has more than one count but fewer than ten. The chain employs TRBV24-1 and TRBJ2-3; the D gene is possibly TRBD2 (5 bases). The CDR3 has 11 amino acids. Deletions cut 9 bases from V and 2 bases from J, with 5 bases between. Germline assignment: CDR1 KGHDR and CDR2 SFDVKD. The CDR3 reads CATRDTDTQYF. The CDR3 coding sequence is TGTGCCACCCGGGACACAGATACGCAGTATTTT.

In its sample, this clonotype was seen a few times. The chain employs TRBV6-6 and TRBJ2-5, with 10 bases aligning to TRBD1. V lost 5 bases, J lost 4 bases, and 7 bases stayed unmatched. The CDR3 is made up of 15 amino acids. Germline CDR1 is MNHNY and CDR2 is SVGAGI (reference sequence). The CDR3 here is CASSPTGTGVETQYF. In DNA, the CDR3 is TGTGCCAGCAGTCCAACCGGGACAGGGGTAGAGACCCAGTACTTC.

DNA for the CDR3: TGTGCCATCAGTGATCTCACCGGACGTAACTATGGCTACACCTTC. This sequence encodes CAISDLTGRNYGYTF. The gene calls are TRBV10-3 and TRBJ1-2; no reliable D call. The CDR3 runs 15 residues. CDR1 is ENHRY, CDR2 SYGVKD, per germline. V lost 3 bases, J lost 1 base, and 12 bases lay in between.

This clonotype was detected many times. The CDR3 sequence is CASSYRDRSTDTQYF. The CDR3 region has the DNA TGCGCCAGCAGCTACCGGGACAGGAGCACAGATACGCAGTATTTT. V and J are TRBV5-1 and TRBJ2-3; 8 bases are a match to TRBD1. V was clipped by 3 bases and J by 0 bases; unmatched bases: 3. The CDR3 runs 15 residues. The V gene's germline CDR1 is SGHRS and CDR2 YFSETQ.

The chain has TRBV7-2 and TRBJ2-2; tentatively, D is TRBD2 (6 bases). V was trimmed by 8 bases and J by 4 bases, leaving 14 bases between them. The CDR3 has 14 amino acids. Germline CDR1 and CDR2: SGHTA and FQGNSA. This CDR3 reads CASGTGLFTGELFF. CDR3 DNA sequence: TGTGCCAGCGGGACGGGACTCTTCACCGGGGAGCTGTTTTTT.

This chain connects TRBV6-1 to TRBJ1-6; TRBD1 matches 7 bases. Trimming removed 5 bases from V and 9 bases from J; junction bases left unmatched: 13. The germline V gene has CDR1 MNHNS and CDR2 SASEGT. The CDR3 spans 16 residues. CDR3 DNA: TGTGCCAGCAGTTACGACTTGACAGGGAGGGGTTCACCCCTCCACTTT. This sequence encodes CASSYDLTGRGSPLHF.

This clonotype showed up just a few times. J is TRBJ2-3 and V is TRBV20-1, with D hard to call. Trimming removed 3 bases at V and 2 bases at J, with 15 bases between. The CDR3 covers 15 residues. The germline CDR1 and CDR2 sequences are DFQATT and SNEGSKA (reference sequence). The CDR3 region is CSARVGSGITDTQYF. The CDR3 region has the DNA TGCAGTGCTAGGGTGGGGTCTGGGATCACAGATACGCAGTATTTT.

The rearrangement links TRBV11-2 to TRBJ2-2; 9 nucleotides agree with TRBD2. CDR3 size: 20 residues. Per the germline V gene, CDR1 is SGHAT and CDR2 is FQNNGV. V was pared by 0 bases and J by 4 bases, with 15 bases of the junction left unmatched. CDR3 DNA sequence: TGTGCCAGCAGCTTAGAGCCCCCAGGGGCGGGGGGGCCTGGCACCGGGGAGCTGTTTTTT. Amino acids: CASSLEPPGAGGPGTGELFF.

This clonotype was observed a few times. The rearrangement links TRBV5-4 to TRBJ1-4; 7 nucleotides agree with TRBD1. The germline V gene has CDR1 SGHNT and CDR2 YYREEE (reference sequence). The CDR3 sequence is 15 residues long. Unmatched junction bases numbered 4, after V lost 0 bases and J lost 5 bases. The CDR3 coding sequence is TGTGCCAGCAGCTTGGGACAGGGAGGCAATGAAAAACTGTTTTTT. Protein product: CASSLGQGGNEKLFF.

This clonotype occurred a few times. The rearrangement uses TRBV7-6 and TRBJ1-1; 8 bases agree with TRBD1. Germline lookup yields CDR1 SGHVS and CDR2 FNYEAQ. J was trimmed by 9 bases and V by 5 bases; bases with no gene match: 8. CDR3 length: 13 amino acids. The CDR3, as DNA: TGTGCCAGCAGCGTGGGACAGGCAATGAAAGCTTTCTTT. Its protein product is CASSVGQAMKAFF.

The chain employs TRBV24-1 and TRBJ1-2; a weak D match, TRBD1 (5 bases). There are 15 residues in the CDR3. Germline lookup yields CDR1 KGHDR and CDR2 SFDVKD. The V end lost 7 bases, the J end lost 8 bases, and 22 bases lay between the germline ends. The CDR3 protein is CATSLSTAPSRGYTF. The CDR3 DNA follows: TGTGCCACCAGCCTCTCGACAGCGCCCTCGCGAGGCTACACCTTC.